This is a list of T cell receptor beta chains from one sample in a study of T cell changes during pregnancy in multiple sclerosis. The protocol was immunoSEQ multiplex PCR, while the TCRdb copy is restricted to in-frame clones and leaves out a portion. Among approximately 110,000 clones listed, 91% were seen once. Sequences were derived from peripheral blood, sampled after pregnancy. Receptors originate from a female donor with multiple sclerosis, enrolled in a pregnancy study. Each CDR3 is given with its conserved first and last residue. D genes are given only for firm matches. Expanded clones get a size class; other rows say once, few or many, or leave the size out.

clone_size j_call v_call d_call cdr3_nt cdr3_aa
. TRBJ2-3 TRBV5-4 TRBD2 TGTGCCAGCAGCCCCAAGCGGGGGGGCCACGATACGCAGTATTTT CASSPKRGGHDTQYF
. TRBJ2-7 TRBV13 . TGTGCCAGCAGCCCCGGGGGGCGGGGGTCCTACGAGCAGTACTTC CASSPGGRGSYEQYF
. TRBJ2-1 TRBV7-6 TRBD1 TGTGCCAGCAGCTTAGCATACCTCGGTAGGACAGGGGACAATGAGCAGTTCTTC CASSLAYLGRTGDNEQFF
. TRBJ2-3 TRBV6-1 TRBD2 TGTGCCGGGACGAGCGGGGGTGGTACAGATACGCAGTATTTT CAGTSGGGTDTQYF
. TRBJ2-7 TRBV10-3 TRBD2 TGTGCCATCAGTGACCGGCGGGGGGGCCCCGAGCAGTACTTC CAISDRRGGPEQYF
. TRBJ1-5 TRBV27 . TGTGCCAGCAGTCCCGGACAGCCTAATCAGCCCCAGCATTTT CASSPGQPNQPQHF
. TRBJ2-3 TRBV7-8 . TGTGCCAGCAGCTTTAGAGGAGATACGCAGTATTTT CASSFRGDTQYF
few TRBJ2-7 TRBV7-2 TRBD2 TGTGCCAGCAGCACCCGACTAGCGGGGGCAACCTACGAGCAGTACTTC CASSTRLAGATYEQYF
once TRBJ1-1 TRBV6-6 TRBD1 TGTGCCAGCAGTGACAGGGGTGGAATGTGGACTGAAGCTTTCTTT CASSDRGGMWTEAFF
. TRBJ2-2 TRBV4-1 . TGCGCCAGCAGCCAAGATCACCTAAACACCGGGGAGCTGTTTTTT CASSQDHLNTGELFF
. TRBJ1-2 TRBV4-1 TRBD1 TGCGCCAGCAGCCAAACCGCGACAGGGGCCCTACCGGGCTACACCTTC CASSQTATGALPGYTF
. TRBJ2-1 TRBV7-9 . TGTGCCAGCAGACCCCCTAGTCTGGTGGAGTTCTTC CASRPPSLVEFF
. TRBJ1-4 TRBV2 . TGTGCCAGCAGTGTTAGCAGGGAAGAAAAACTGTTTTTT CASSVSREEKLFF
. TRBJ2-3 TRBV15 . TGTGCCACCTCTCGACCCGGGGCAGATACGCAGTATTTT CATSRPGADTQYF
. TRBJ2-1 TRBV6-5 TRBD2 TGTGCCAGCAGTTTGCTAGCGGGGGGGTACAATGAGCAGTTCTTC CASSLLAGGYNEQFF
. TRBJ2-7 TRBV27 . TGTGCCAGCAGTTACATTGGGGGGTCTTCCTACGAGCAGTACTTC CASSYIGGSSYEQYF
. TRBJ2-2 TRBV13 . TGTGCCAGCAGCTCCCACCTAGTACCACCCGCGAACACCGGGGAGCTGTTTTTT CASSSHLVPPANTGELFF
. TRBJ2-5 TRBV14 TRBD1 TGTGCCAGCAGCCGACTGACAGGGACCTTTCAAGAGACCCAGTACTTC CASSRLTGTFQETQYF
. TRBJ2-5 TRBV7-3 TRBD2 TGTGCCAGCAGCTTAATGGCTAGCGGGCGAGAGACCCAGTACTTC CASSLMASGRETQYF
once TRBJ1-1 TRBV11-1 TRBD1 TGTGCCAGCAGCAACTGGACAGGGGGACTGGGTGGCACTGAAGCTTTCTTT CASSNWTGGLGGTEAFF
. TRBJ2-7 TRBV11-2 TRBD1 TGTGCCAGCAGCTTAGGGGGACAGGGTGTCTCCGAGCAGTACTTC CASSLGGQGVSEQYF
. TRBJ1-2 TRBV6-4 . TGTGCCAGCAGTGAAACCCCACAGGGAGTCGATGGCTACACCTTC CASSETPQGVDGYTF
once TRBJ2-2 TRBV6-1 TRBD1 TGTGCCAGCAGCCCCGACAGGGTAGAGGGCGGGGAGCTGTTTTTT CASSPDRVEGGELFF
. TRBJ2-2 TRBV23-1 TRBD2 TGCGCCAGCAGTCAAAAGCGCGGGGGAGGAGGGGAGCTGTTTTTT CASSQKRGGGGELFF
. TRBJ2-2 TRBV5-1 . TGCGCCAGCAGCTTGGCCTTGAACACCGGGGAGCTGTTTTTT CASSLALNTGELFF
. TRBJ2-7 TRBV14 TRBD1 TGTGCCAGCAGCGGACAGGGGAGGAACGAGCAGTACTTC CASSGQGRNEQYF
once TRBJ1-2 TRBV13 . TGTGCCAGCAGCTCCGCAGGCAGGCAGGACTATGGCTACACCTTC CASSSAGRQDYGYTF
. TRBJ1-2 TRBV7-9 TRBD1 TGTGCCAGCAGCTTAGCAGGAACGGGACAGGGGCCAACCCGCTACACCTTC CASSLAGTGQGPTRYTF